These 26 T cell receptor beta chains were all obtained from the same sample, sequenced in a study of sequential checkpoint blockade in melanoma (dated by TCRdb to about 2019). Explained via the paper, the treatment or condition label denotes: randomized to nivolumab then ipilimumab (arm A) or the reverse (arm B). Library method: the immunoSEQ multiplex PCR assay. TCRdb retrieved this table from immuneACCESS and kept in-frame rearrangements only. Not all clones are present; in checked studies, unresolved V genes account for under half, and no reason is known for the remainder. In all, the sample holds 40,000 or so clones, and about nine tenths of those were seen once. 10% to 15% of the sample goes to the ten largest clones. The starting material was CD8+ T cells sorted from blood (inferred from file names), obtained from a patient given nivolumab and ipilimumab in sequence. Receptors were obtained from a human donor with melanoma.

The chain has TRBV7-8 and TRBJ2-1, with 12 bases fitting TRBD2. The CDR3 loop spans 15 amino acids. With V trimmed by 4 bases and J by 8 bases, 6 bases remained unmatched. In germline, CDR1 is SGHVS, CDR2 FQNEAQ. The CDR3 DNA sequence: TGTGCCAGCAGCTCGAGACTAGCGGGAGAGGATGAGCAGTTCTTC. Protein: CASSSRLAGEDEQFF. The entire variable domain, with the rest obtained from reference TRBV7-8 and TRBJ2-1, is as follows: GAGVSQSPRYKVAKRGQDVALRCDPISGHVSLFWYQQALGQGPEFLTYFQNEAQLDKSGLPSDRFFAERPEGSVSTLKIQRTQQEDSAVYLCASSSRLAGEDEQFFGPGTRLTVL.

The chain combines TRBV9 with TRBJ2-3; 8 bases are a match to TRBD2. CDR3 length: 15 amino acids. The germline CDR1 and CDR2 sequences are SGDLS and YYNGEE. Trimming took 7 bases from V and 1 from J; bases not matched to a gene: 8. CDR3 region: CASQFLAGGTDTQYF. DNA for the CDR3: TGTGCCAGCCAATTTCTAGCGGGCGGCACAGATACGCAGTATTTT.

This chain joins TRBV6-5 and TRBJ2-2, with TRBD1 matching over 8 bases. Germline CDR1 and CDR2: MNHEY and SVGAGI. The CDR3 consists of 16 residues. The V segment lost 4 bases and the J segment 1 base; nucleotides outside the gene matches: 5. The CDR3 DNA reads TGTGCCAGCAGTTGGGGACAGGTCCTGAACACCGGGGAGCTGTTTTTT. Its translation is CASSWGQVLNTGELFF.

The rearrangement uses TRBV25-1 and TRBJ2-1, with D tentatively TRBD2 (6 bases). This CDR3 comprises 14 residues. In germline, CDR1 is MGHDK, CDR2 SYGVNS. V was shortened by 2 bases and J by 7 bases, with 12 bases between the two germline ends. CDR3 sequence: CASSELGGLNEQFF. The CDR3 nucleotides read TGTGCCAGCAGTGAACTTGGGGGACTTAATGAGCAGTTCTTC.

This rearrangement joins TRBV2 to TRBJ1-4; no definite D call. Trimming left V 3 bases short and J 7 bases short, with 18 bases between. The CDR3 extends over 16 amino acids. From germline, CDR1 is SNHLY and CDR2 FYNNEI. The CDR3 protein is CASSDFWGGSGEKLFF. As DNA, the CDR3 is TGTGCCAGCAGTGATTTCTGGGGAGGGTCTGGTGAAAAACTGTTTTTT.

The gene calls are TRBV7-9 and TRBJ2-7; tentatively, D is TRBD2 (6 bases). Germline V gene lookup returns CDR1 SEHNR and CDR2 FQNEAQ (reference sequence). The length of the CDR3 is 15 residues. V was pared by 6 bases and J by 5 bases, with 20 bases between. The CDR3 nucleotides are TGTGCCAGCAGTTCTAGGGAAGGCGGGATCAACGAGCAGTACTTC. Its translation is CASSSREGGINEQYF.

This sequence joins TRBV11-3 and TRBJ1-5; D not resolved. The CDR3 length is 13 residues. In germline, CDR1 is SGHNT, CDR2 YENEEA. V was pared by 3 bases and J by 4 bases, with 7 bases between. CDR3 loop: CASSFGWNQPQHF. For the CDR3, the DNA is TGTGCCAGCAGCTTCGGTTGGAATCAGCCCCAGCATTTT.

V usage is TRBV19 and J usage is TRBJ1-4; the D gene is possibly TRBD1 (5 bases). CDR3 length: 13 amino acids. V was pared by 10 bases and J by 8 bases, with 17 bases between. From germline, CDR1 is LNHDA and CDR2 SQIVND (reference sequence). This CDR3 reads CATKLSTEEKLFF. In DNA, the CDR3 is TGTGCCACCAAACTATCGACAGAAGAAAAACTGTTTTTT.

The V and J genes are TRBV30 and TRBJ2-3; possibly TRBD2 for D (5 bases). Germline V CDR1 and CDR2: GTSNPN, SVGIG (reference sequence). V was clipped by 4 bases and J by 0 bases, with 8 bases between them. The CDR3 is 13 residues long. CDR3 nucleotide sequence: TGTGCCTGGACAGAGGGAAGCACAGATACGCAGTATTTT. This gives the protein CAWTEGSTDTQYF.

CDR3: CASSLALAGHTGELFF. CDR3 bases: TGTGCCAGCAGCTTAGCCCTAGCGGGTCACACCGGGGAGCTGTTTTTT. V usage is TRBV13 and J usage is TRBJ2-2; 8 positions match TRBD2. Trimming took 1 base from V and 3 from J; bases not matched to a gene: 4. Per the germline V gene, CDR1 is PRHDT and CDR2 is FYEKMQ (reference sequence). This CDR3 region has 16 residues.

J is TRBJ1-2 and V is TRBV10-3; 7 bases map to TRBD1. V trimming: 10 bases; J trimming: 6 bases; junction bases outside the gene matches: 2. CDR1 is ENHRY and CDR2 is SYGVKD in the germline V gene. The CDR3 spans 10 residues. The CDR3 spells CATGQDGYTF. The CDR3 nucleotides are TGTGCCACCGGACAGGATGGCTACACCTTC.

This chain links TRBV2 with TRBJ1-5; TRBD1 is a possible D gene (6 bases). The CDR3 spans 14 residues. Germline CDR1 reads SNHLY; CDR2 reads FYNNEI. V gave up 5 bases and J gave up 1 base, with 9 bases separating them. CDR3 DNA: TGTGCCAGCAGTAGGGGGATGAGCAATCAGCCCCAGCATTTT. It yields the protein CASSRGMSNQPQHF.

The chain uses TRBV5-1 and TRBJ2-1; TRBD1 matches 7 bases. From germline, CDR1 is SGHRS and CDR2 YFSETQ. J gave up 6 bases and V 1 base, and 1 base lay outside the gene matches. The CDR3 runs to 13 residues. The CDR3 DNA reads TGCGCCAGCAGCTTGAACAGGGGCAATGAGCAGTTCTTC. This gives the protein CASSLNRGNEQFF. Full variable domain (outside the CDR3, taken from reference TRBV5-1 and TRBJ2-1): KAGVTQTPRYLIKTRGQQVTLSCSPISGHRSVSWYQQTPGQGLQFLFEYFSETQRNKGNFPGRFSGRQFSNSRSEMNVSTLELGDSALYLCASSLNRGNEQFFGPGTRLTVL.

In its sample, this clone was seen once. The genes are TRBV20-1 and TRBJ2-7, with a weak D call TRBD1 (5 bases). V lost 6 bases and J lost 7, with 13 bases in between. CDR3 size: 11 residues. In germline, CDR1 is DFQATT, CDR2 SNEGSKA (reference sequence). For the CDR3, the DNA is TGCAGTGCGTGGGGCTGGGGTGAGCAGTACTTC. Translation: CSAWGWGEQYF.

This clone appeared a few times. The CDR3 here is CASSLRTGGYGYTF. CDR3 nucleotide sequence: TGTGCCAGCAGCTTGAGGACAGGGGGCTATGGCTACACCTTC. The rearrangement links TRBV5-8 to TRBJ1-2; 10 nucleotides agree with TRBD1. The CDR3 contains 14 residues. CDR1 SGHTS and CDR2 YDEGEE come from the germline V gene. V trimming: 1 base; J trimming: 4 bases; junction bases outside the gene matches: 1.

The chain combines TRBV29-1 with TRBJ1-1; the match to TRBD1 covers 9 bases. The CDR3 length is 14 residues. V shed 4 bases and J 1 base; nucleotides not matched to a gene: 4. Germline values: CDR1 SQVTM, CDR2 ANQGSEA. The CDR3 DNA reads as TGCAGCGTTGCGTACAGGGGGCAGAACACTGAAGCTTTCTTT. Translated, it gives CSVAYRGQNTEAFF.

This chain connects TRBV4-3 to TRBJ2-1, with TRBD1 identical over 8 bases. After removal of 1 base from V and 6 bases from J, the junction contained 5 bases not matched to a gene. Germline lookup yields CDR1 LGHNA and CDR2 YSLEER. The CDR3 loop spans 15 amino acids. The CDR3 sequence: CASSQGTGFSNEQFF. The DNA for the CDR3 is TGCGCCAGCAGCCAAGGGACAGGGTTTTCCAATGAGCAGTTCTTC.

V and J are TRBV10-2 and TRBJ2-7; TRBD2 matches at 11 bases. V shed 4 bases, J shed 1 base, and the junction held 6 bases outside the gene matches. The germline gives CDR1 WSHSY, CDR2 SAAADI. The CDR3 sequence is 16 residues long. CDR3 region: CASSAPIAGGSYEQYV. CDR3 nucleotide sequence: TGCGCCAGCAGTGCACCTATAGCGGGAGGGTCCTACGAGCAGTACGTC.

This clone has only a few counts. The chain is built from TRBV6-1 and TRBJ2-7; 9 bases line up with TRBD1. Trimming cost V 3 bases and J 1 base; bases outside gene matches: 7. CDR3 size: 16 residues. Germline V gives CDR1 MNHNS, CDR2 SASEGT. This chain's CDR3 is CASSDLPGQGSYEQYF. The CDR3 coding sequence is TGTGCCAGCAGTGATCTTCCGGGACAGGGTTCCTACGAGCAGTACTTC.

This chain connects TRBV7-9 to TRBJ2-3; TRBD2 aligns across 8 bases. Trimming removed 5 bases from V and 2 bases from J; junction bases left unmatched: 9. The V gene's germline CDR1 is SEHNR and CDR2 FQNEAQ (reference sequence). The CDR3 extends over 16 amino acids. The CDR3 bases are TGTGCCAGCAGCCTTCTAGCGGGCGGCGCCACAGATACGCAGTATTTT. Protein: CASSLLAGGATDTQYF.

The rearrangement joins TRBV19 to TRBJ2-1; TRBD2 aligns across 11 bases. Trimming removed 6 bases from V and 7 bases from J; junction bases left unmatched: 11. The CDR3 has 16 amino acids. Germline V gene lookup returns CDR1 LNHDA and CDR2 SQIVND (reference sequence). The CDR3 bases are TGTGCCAGTAGCATTGGTAGCGGGAGGGCGGGTAATGAGCAGTTCTTC. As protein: CASSIGSGRAGNEQFF.

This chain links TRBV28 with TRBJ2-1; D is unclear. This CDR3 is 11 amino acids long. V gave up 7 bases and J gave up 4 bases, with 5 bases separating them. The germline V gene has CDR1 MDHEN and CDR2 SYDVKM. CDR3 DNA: TGTGCCAGCACCAGATACAATGAGCAGTTCTTC. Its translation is CASTRYNEQFF.

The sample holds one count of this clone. CDR3 coding DNA: TGCGCCAGCAGCCCGGAGGAGGGGGCGGGACTCGTTAGAGAGCAGTACGTC. Encoded protein: CASSPEEGAGLVREQYV. The chain combines TRBV5-1 with TRBJ2-7, with D possibly TRBD1 on 7 matching bases. The CDR3 has 17 residues. Germline lookup yields CDR1 SGHRS and CDR2 YFSETQ. Trimming removed 4 bases at V and 7 bases at J, with 27 bases between.

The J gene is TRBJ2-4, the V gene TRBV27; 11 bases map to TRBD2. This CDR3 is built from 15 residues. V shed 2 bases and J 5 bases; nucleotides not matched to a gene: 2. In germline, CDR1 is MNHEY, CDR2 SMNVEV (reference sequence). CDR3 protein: CASSLMGLAENIQYF. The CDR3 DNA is TGTGCCAGCAGTTTAATGGGACTAGCGGAAAACATTCAGTACTTC.

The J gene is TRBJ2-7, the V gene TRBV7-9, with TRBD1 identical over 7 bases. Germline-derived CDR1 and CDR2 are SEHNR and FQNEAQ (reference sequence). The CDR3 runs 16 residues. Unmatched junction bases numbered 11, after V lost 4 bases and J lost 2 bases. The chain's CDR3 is CASSSRDRDSPYEQYF. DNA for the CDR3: TGTGCCAGCAGCTCAAGGGACCGGGACAGCCCCTACGAGCAGTACTTC.

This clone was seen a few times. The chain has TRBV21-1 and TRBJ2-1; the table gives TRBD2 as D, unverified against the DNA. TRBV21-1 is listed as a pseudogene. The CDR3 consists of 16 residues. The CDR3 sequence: CASSKVLAGGEHEQFF. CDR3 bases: TGTGCCAGCAGCAAAGTGCTAGCGGGAGGTGAGCATGAGCAGTTCTTC.